These T cell receptor beta chains were read from a single sample in a study of shared clonotypes between healthy human individuals. Sequenced by immunoSEQ multiplex PCR; TCRdb stores in-frame clones only, minus some. Altogether around 690,000 clones are present, 90% being singletons, with the ten largest covering approximately 35%. Sequencing was performed on memory CD8+ T cells from PBMCs. Source of these receptors: a man younger than 35 in good health. Some clones in this sample may be carry-over from other donors' samples. The CDR3 runs from the conserved cysteine through the conserved F or W. A D gene is named only where the DNA matches it firmly. Size is stated for part of the rows, as once, few or many counts, or as a class when the clone is expanded.

TRBV2	.	TRBJ1-1	.	CASFQNPGPGAEAFF	TGTGCCAGCTTCCAAAACCCAGGGCCAGGGGCTGAAGCTTTCTTT
TRBV27	.	TRBJ1-2	.	CASSFRRGSLTGYGYTF	TGTGCCAGCAGTTTTAGAAGAGGGTCCCTCACGGGCTATGGCTACACCTTC
TRBV6-4	.	TRBJ2-7	.	CASSEGLFGYEQYF	TGTGCCAGCAGTGAAGGGCTTTTCGGGTACGAGCAGTACTTC
TRBV15	.	TRBJ2-7	TRBD1	CATSSKDRGLSEQYF	TGTGCCACCAGCTCCAAGGACAGGGGGCTGAGCGAGCAGTACTTC
TRBV10-2	.	TRBJ1-5	.	CASSEGQYRVQPQHF	TGCGCCAGCAGTGAGGGCCAATATAGGGTCCAGCCCCAGCATTTT
TRBV7-2	many	TRBJ2-7	.	CASSWSGGSSYEQYF	TGTGCCAGCAGCTGGTCTGGGGGAAGCTCCTACGAGCAGTACTTC
TRBV27	.	TRBJ2-7	.	CASSLVRSLAEQYF	TGTGCCAGCAGTTTAGTCAGGAGCCTTGCCGAGCAGTACTTC
TRBV4-1	.	TRBJ2-2	.	CASSQGYRTNTGELFF	TGCGCCAGCAGCCAAGGGTATCGGACGAACACCGGGGAGCTGTTTTTT
TRBV6-4	many	TRBJ2-1	.	CASSDSSYNEQFF	TGTGCCAGCAGTGACAGCTCCTACAATGAGCAGTTCTTC
TRBV4-3	once	TRBJ1-4	.	CASSQVTGPLSTNEKLFF	TGCGCCAGCAGCCAAGTTACAGGTCCTCTTTCAACTAATGAAAAACTGTTTTTT
TRBV7-9	.	TRBJ2-1	TRBD1	CASSLLGSGGGSYNEQFF	TGTGCCAGCAGCTTACTGGGGTCAGGGGGCGGCTCCTACAATGAGCAGTTCTTC
TRBV6-1	.	TRBJ1-3	.	CASSEYVGESGNTIYF	TGTGCCAGCAGTGAATATGTCGGGGAGTCTGGAAACACCATATATTTT
TRBV27	.	TRBJ2-7	TRBD1	CASSLTGTGSYEQYF	TGTGCCAGCAGCCTAACGGGGACAGGGTCCTACGAGCAGTACTTC
TRBV6-4	.	TRBJ2-1	TRBD1	CASSSTGTAYNEQFF	TGTGCCAGCAGCTCCACCGGGACAGCCTACAATGAGCAGTTCTTC
TRBV7-3	.	TRBJ2-1	.	CASSFDAGGGYNEQFF	TGTGCCAGCAGCTTCGACGCCGGTGGGGGCTACAATGAGCAGTTCTTC
TRBV5-1	.	TRBJ1-1	.	CASSLAALNTEAFF	TGCGCCAGCAGCTTGGCGGCCCTGAACACTGAAGCTTTCTTT
TRBV6-1	.	TRBJ2-7	TRBD1	CASSERSSIRTGYHEQYF	TGTGCCAGCAGTGAACGTTCCTCTATTAGGACAGGGTACCACGAGCAGTACTTC
TRBV29-1	.	TRBJ2-1	TRBD2	CSVEGLAGAYNEQFF	TGCAGCGTGGAGGGACTAGCGGGGGCCTACAATGAGCAGTTCTTC
TRBV11-2	once	TRBJ2-1	.	CASQKARSSYNEQFF	TGTGCCAGCCAAAAGGCCCGGAGCTCCTACAATGAGCAGTTCTTC
TRBV11-2	few	TRBJ1-1	.	CASSRTLNTEAFF	TGTGCCAGCAGTAGGACACTGAACACTGAAGCTTTCTTT
TRBV28	.	TRBJ2-1	TRBD2	CASQEGLAADEQFF	TGTGCCAGTCAGGAGGGCCTAGCGGCGGATGAGCAGTTCTTC
TRBV5-3	.	TRBJ1-1	.	CARSLEMNTEAFF	TGTGCCAGAAGCTTGGAAATGAACACTGAAGCTTTCTTT
TRBV6-5	few	TRBJ2-5	TRBD2	CASSYSPGGETQYF	TGTGCCAGCAGTTACTCGCCGGGAGGAGAGACCCAGTACTTC
TRBV14	.	TRBJ2-7	.	CASSQGRRYEQYF	TGTGCCAGCAGCCAAGGTAGACGCTACGAGCAGTACTTC
TRBV9	.	TRBJ2-1	TRBD2	CASSASGTSGYNEQFF	TGTGCCAGCAGCGCCTCGGGGACTAGCGGCTACAATGAGCAGTTCTTC
TRBV9	.	TRBJ2-2	TRBD1	CASSVRTGGGFGWNTGELFF	TGTGCCAGCAGCGTTCGGACAGGGGGCGGTTTTGGATGGAACACCGGGGAGCTGTTTTTT
TRBV6-1	.	TRBJ2-4	TRBD1	CASSGRDRDIQYF	TGTGCCAGCAGTGGCCGGGACAGGGACATTCAGTACTTC
TRBV7-6	.	TRBJ2-1	.	CASSLGRPYNEQFF	TGTGCCAGCAGCTTAGGGCGTCCCTACAATGAGCAGTTCTTC
TRBV16	.	TRBJ2-7	TRBD2	CASRPGLASEQYF	TGTGCCAGCAGACCGGGACTAGCAAGCGAGCAGTACTTC
TRBV4-2	.	TRBJ2-3	TRBD2	CASSQDSGRTTNTQYF	TGTGCCAGCAGCCAAGATAGCGGGAGGACCACAAATACGCAGTATTTT
TRBV5-1	many	TRBJ2-3	TRBD1	CASSSADRAIDTQYF	TGCGCCAGCAGCTCGGCGGACAGGGCTATTGATACGCAGTATTTT
TRBV13	.	TRBJ2-7	.	CASSANWQPYEQYF	TGTGCCAGCAGCGCCAACTGGCAGCCCTACGAGCAGTACTTC
TRBV27	.	TRBJ2-5	.	CASSGGASGLLKTQYF	TGTGCCAGCAGTGGGGGGGCCTCGGGACTCCTAAAGACCCAGTACTTC
TRBV28	.	TRBJ2-3	.	CASSFGGDTDTQYF	TGTGCCAGCAGTTTCGGGGGCGACACAGATACGCAGTATTTT
TRBV27	.	TRBJ2-7	.	CASRDSPRTAYEQYF	TGTGCCAGCAGAGACTCGCCGCGGACGGCCTACGAGCAGTACTTC
TRBV19	.	TRBJ2-7	.	CASSIRSVSYEQYF	TGTGCCAGTAGTATCAGGTCGGTCTCCTACGAGCAGTACTTC
TRBV28	.	TRBJ2-2	TRBD2	CASSLFPPLAGNTGELFF	TGTGCCAGCAGTTTATTTCCCCCACTAGCGGGTAACACCGGGGAGCTGTTTTTT
TRBV10-1	.	TRBJ2-1	TRBD2	CASSDGTSGKIGLNEQFF	TGCGCCAGCAGTGATGGGACTAGCGGGAAAATTGGTCTGAATGAGCAGTTCTTC
TRBV5-1	.	TRBJ2-7	TRBD1	CASSLARGLAYEQYF	TGCGCCAGCAGCTTGGCCAGGGGGCTGGCCTACGAGCAGTACTTC
TRBV7-6	.	TRBJ2-7	TRBD1	CASSPRTGGYEQYF	TGTGCCAGCAGCCCGAGGACAGGGGGCTACGAGCAGTACTTC
TRBV6-5	.	TRBJ2-7	TRBD2	CASSDILALHEQYF	TGTGCCAGCAGCGATATACTAGCGCTCCACGAGCAGTACTTC